The 17 T cell receptor beta chains given below trace back to one sample, sequenced in a study of T-cell memory formation after mild COVID-19. TCRdb redid the calling of the 5' RACE reads with MiXCR, one entry per CDR3 protein. The sample has 350,000 to 500,000 distinct CDR3 sequences, approximately 18% seen once. The source material was PBMCs or a T cell subset sorted from them (not recorded which). The receptors derive from a man younger than 35 who had mild COVID-19 (a few samples of this study predate the infection). Cell type and time point are not known.

This chain connects TRBV27 to TRBJ2-5; D is undetermined. The ends were cut back, 3 bases at V and 5 bases at J, with 22 bases in the middle. This CDR3 comprises 17 residues. Per the germline V gene, CDR1 is MNHEY and CDR2 is SMNVEV (reference sequence). The CDR3 loop reads CASSFNPYNPGRETQYF. CDR3 DNA: TGTGCCAGCAGTTTTAACCCCTATAATCCCGGTCGGGAGACCCAGTACTTC.

This clonotype was found a few times. The rearrangement links TRBV24-1 to TRBJ1-6; D gene ambiguous. Germline-derived CDR1 and CDR2 are KGHDR and SFDVKD. The germline V and J ends were trimmed by 9 bases and 8 bases, with 19 bases remaining between them. This CDR3 comprises 15 residues. The chain's CDR3 is CATGGVTTIDSPLHF. In nucleotides, the CDR3 is TGTGCCACCGGTGGGGTCACAACTATCGATTCACCCCTCCACTTT.

This chain uses TRBV7-3 with TRBJ2-1; 9 bases fit TRBD1. Per germline, CDR1 SGHTA and CDR2 FQGTGA. The CDR3 length is 15 residues. After removal of 2 bases from V and 6 bases from J, the junction contained 5 bases not matched to a gene. CDR3 in DNA: TGTGCCAGCAGCTTACCGGGACAGGGAATCAATGAGCAGTTCTTC. Its translation is CASSLPGQGINEQFF.

This clonotype was picked up a small number of times. V and J are TRBV12-3 or TRBV12-4 and TRBJ1-1, with D unresolved. V shed 2 bases and J shed 5 bases, with 12 bases lying between them. The CDR3 has 14 amino acids. CDR3 protein: CASSLIRGSTEAFF. Written as DNA, the CDR3 is TGTGCCAGCAGTTTAATTAGAGGCAGTACTGAAGCTTTCTTT.

This clonotype has a count of ten or more. The V call is TRBV5-4, the J call TRBJ2-1, with D possibly being TRBD1 (6 bases). Trimming cost V 1 base and J 2 bases, with 7 bases left between them. The length of the CDR3 is 14 residues. Germline CDR1 and CDR2: SGHNT and YYREEE (reference sequence). The CDR3 protein is CASSLQGTYNEQFF. The CDR3 region has the DNA TGTGCCAGCAGCTTGCAGGGGACCTACAATGAGCAGTTCTTC.

This chain joins TRBV3-1 and TRBJ1-2, with 8 bases aligning to TRBD1. This CDR3 has 13 amino acids. J gave up 11 bases and V 1 base, and 6 bases lay outside the gene matches. Germline V lookup: CDR1 LGHDT, CDR2 YNNKEL (reference sequence). The CDR3 reads CASSQATGVVYTF. For the CDR3, the DNA is TGTGCCAGCAGCCAAGCGACAGGGGTAGTATACACCTTC.

This chain uses TRBV6-5 with TRBJ2-2; TRBD1 matches 9 bases. The germline gives CDR1 MNHEY, CDR2 SVGAGI. V trimming: 8 bases; J trimming: 7 bases; junction bases outside the gene matches: 14. The CDR3 consists of 16 residues. The CDR3 DNA is TGTGCCAGCGTTCTATCCGGGACAGGGTCGGGCGGGGAGCTGTTTTTT. It is translated as CASVLSGTGSGGELFF.

This clonotype has more than one count but fewer than ten. The chain combines TRBV30 with TRBJ2-2, with unresolved D. The length of the CDR3 is 12 residues. Germline loops: CDR1 GTSNPN, CDR2 SVGIG (reference sequence). With 0 bases removed from V and 6 bases from J, the gap between germline ends came to 5 bases. In DNA, the CDR3 is TGTGCCTGGAGTGTACTCGCCGGGGAGCTGTTTTTT. It codes for CAWSVLAGELFF.

The V call is TRBV11-2, the J call TRBJ1-2, with 8 positions matching TRBD1. The CDR3 sequence is 15 residues long. The germline CDR1 and CDR2 sequences are SGHAT and FQNNGV. The V segment lost 5 bases and the J segment 5 bases; nucleotides outside the gene matches: 10. CDR3 sequence reads: CASSPPGTGLYGYTF. CDR3 coding DNA: TGTGCCAGCAGCCCACCCGGGACAGGATTATATGGCTACACCTTC.

Only a few counts were recorded for this clonotype. This chain uses TRBV20-1 with TRBJ2-7; TRBD2 aligns across 8 bases. V gave up 6 bases and J gave up 6 bases; unmatched junction bases: 7. The germline CDR1 and CDR2 sequences are DFQATT and SNEGSKA (reference sequence). The CDR3 is made up of 12 amino acids. In DNA, the CDR3 is TGCAGTGCCCGAGGGAGCGGGGGCGAGCAGTACTTC. Amino acids: CSARGSGGEQYF.

This clonotype was recorded many times. The chain links TRBV11-3 to TRBJ2-5; 8 bases match TRBD2. In germline, CDR1 is SGHNT, CDR2 YENEEA. The junction had 5 bases not matched to a gene; V was cut back by 6 bases and J by 2 bases. The CDR3 contains 14 residues. The CDR3 DNA sequence: TGTGCCAGCAGTTCGGGGGGGGCACAAGAGACCCAGTACTTC. It specifies CASSSGGAQETQYF.

The V gene is TRBV24-1, the J gene TRBJ2-7, with TRBD1 matching 8 bases. This CDR3 is built from 14 residues. Germline V gives CDR1 KGHDR, CDR2 SFDVKD. V lost 9 bases and J lost 1; bases outside the gene matches: 7. CDR3: CATRRDRPSYEQYV. DNA for the CDR3: TGTGCCACCCGCCGGGACAGGCCTTCCTACGAGCAGTACGTC.

This chain connects TRBV7-3 to TRBJ1-1, with a tentative D call TRBD1 (5 bases). The CDR3 covers 15 residues. The germline CDR1 and CDR2 sequences are SGHTA and FQGTGA. Trimming cost V 0 bases and J 5 bases, with 13 bases left between them. This CDR3 is CASSLTGVLHTEAFF. CDR3 nucleotide sequence: TGTGCCAGCAGCTTAACAGGGGTACTACATACTGAAGCTTTCTTT.

The chain has TRBV7-2 and TRBJ2-3; no reliable D call. V was clipped by 4 bases and J by 10 bases, with 18 bases between them. Germline assignment: CDR1 SGHTA and CDR2 FQGNSA. The CDR3 is 14 residues long. CDR3 loop: CASSYPGSFDAQYF. CDR3 nucleotides: TGTGCCAGCAGCTACCCCGGGTCCTTCGACGCGCAGTATTTT.

This clonotype was counted a few times. The rearrangement uses TRBV6-1 and TRBJ2-7; 8 nucleotides match TRBD2. CDR3 length: 16 residues. V trimming: 6 bases; J trimming: 6 bases; junction bases outside the gene matches: 16. Germline V CDR1 and CDR2: MNHNS, SASEGT. The DNA of the CDR3 is TGTGCCAGCAGCGGGGGGGCCGGTGTTTTCGGAAGCGAGCAGTACTTC. It translates to CASSGGAGVFGSEQYF.

This clonotype has only a few counts. V is TRBV3-1 and J is TRBJ2-3; tentatively, D is TRBD2 (6 bases). This CDR3 region has 15 residues. V lost 2 bases and J lost 9, with 18 bases in between. Germline lookup yields CDR1 LGHDT and CDR2 YNNKEL (reference sequence). CDR3 sequence reads: CASSQSGGTLGTQYF. Written as DNA, the CDR3 is TGTGCCAGCAGCCAATCCGGAGGGACCCTGGGGACGCAGTATTTT.

J is TRBJ2-2 and V is TRBV5-1; no clear D gene. The CDR3 has 13 residues. Trimming removed 0 bases at V and 4 bases at J, with 4 bases between. The germline CDR1 and CDR2 sequences are SGHRS and YFSETQ. As DNA, the CDR3 is TGCGCCAGCAGCTTGGCTACCACCGGGGAGCTGTTTTTT. It specifies CASSLATTGELFF.